The clone carrying this TCR beta chain occurred many times. Its target is unknown. The CDR3 runs 17 residues. The germline V gene has CDR1 DFQATT and CDR2 SNEGSKA (reference sequence). V was pared by 1 base and J by 4 bases, with 12 bases of the junction left unmatched. The record originates from a study of Graves' ophthalmopathy and Graves' hyperthyroidism. The authors amplified TCR beta CDR3 regions from RNA transcripts. The authors performed first-round RT-PCR with HTBI primers and then a second-round multiplex PCR. MiXCR, applied by TCRdb to the multiplex PCR reads, yields one record per CDR3 protein. The table has over 40,000 distinct CDR3 sequences, around half seen once. Study-wide findings and caveats: The blood repertoire also included most expanded thyroid clonotypes above 0.001 frequency.

The sequence came from an adult man with Graves' ophthalmopathy. The material sequenced was peripheral blood. The chain is built from TRBV20-1 and TRBJ2-5; 10 bases fit TRBD2. The CDR3 DNA is TGCAGTGCTAGAGGCCAGCGGGAGGGCCGGGATTTAGAGACCCAGTACTTC. It encodes CSARGQREGRDLETQYF.